The 8 T cell receptor beta chains listed next were all sequenced from one sample in a study of T cells in narcolepsy (dated by TCRdb to the late 2010s). Libraries were built with the immunoSEQ multiplex PCR assay. The source is immuneACCESS, and TCRdb retained only in-frame sequences with V and J called. Part of the clones is not carried over; for the studies checked, unresolved V genes explain less than half of this, and the remainder is unexplained. This sample holds just over 40,000 clones; around 88% were observed only once. The top ten clones comprise roughly 1.3% of the sample. The sequenced sample was CD45RA- memory CD4+ T cells from PBMCs. Explained via the paper, the cell subset or site label denotes: memory T cells sorted ex vivo from peripheral blood. Receptors originate from a human donor with narcolepsy.

The chain combines TRBV28 with TRBJ2-5; D might be TRBD1 (7 bases). CDR1 is MDHEN and CDR2 is SYDVKM in the germline V gene. CDR3 length: 13 residues. V lost 8 bases, J lost 4 bases, and 14 bases lay in between. CDR3 sequence: CASGQGGGETQYF. The DNA for the CDR3 is TGTGCCAGCGGGCAGGGGGGCGGAGAGACCCAGTACTTC.

The CDR3, as DNA: TGTGCCAGCAGTGCATCGGGACAGGCGGGGGAAAAACTGTTTTTT. Protein: CASSASGQAGEKLFF. J is TRBJ1-4 and V is TRBV25-1; 8 bases match TRBD1. The J segment lost 8 bases and the V segment lost 4 bases, leaving 9 bases of the junction unmatched. The CDR3 contains 15 residues. Germline CDR1 reads MGHDK; CDR2 reads SYGVNS.

The rearrangement joins TRBV9 to TRBJ1-2, with D unclear. Trimming took off 0 bases at V and 4 bases at J, with 7 bases between the two ends. CDR3 size: 13 residues. Germline CDR1 is SGDLS and CDR2 is YYNGEE. The CDR3 reads CASSVGLGYGYTF. In nucleotides, the CDR3 is TGTGCCAGCAGCGTAGGCTTGGGCTATGGCTACACCTTC.

The CDR3 coding sequence is TGTGCCAGTAGTACCAGACTAGCGGGTTACAATGAGCAGTTCTTC. Translated, it gives CASSTRLAGYNEQFF. This chain uses TRBV19 with TRBJ2-1, with 10 bases lining up with TRBD2. In germline, CDR1 is LNHDA, CDR2 SQIVND (reference sequence). Unmatched junction bases numbered 4, after V lost 4 bases and J lost 4 bases. The CDR3 has 15 residues.

The chain combines TRBV11-3 with TRBJ2-7; no clear D. V was shortened by 1 base and J by 6 bases, with 7 bases between the two germline ends. Germline CDR1 reads SGHNT; CDR2 reads YENEEA. The CDR3 totals 12 residues. The CDR3 reads CASSLAVGEQYF. In DNA form, the CDR3 reads TGTGCCAGCAGCTTAGCTGTGGGCGAGCAGTACTTC.

The rearrangement joins TRBV4-3 to TRBJ2-3; D gene ambiguous. The V and J ends lost 1 base and 4 bases respectively, with 6 bases between them. Germline V gene lookup returns CDR1 LGHNA and CDR2 YSLEER. The CDR3 contains 13 residues. Here the CDR3 reads CASSQVRADTQYF. The DNA for the CDR3 is TGCGCCAGCAGCCAAGTCCGAGCAGATACGCAGTATTTT.

V and J are TRBV19 and TRBJ2-2; 16 nucleotides agree with TRBD2. V lost 8 bases, J lost 4 bases, and 1 base stayed unmatched. Germline CDR1 reads LNHDA; CDR2 reads SQIVND (reference sequence). The CDR3 is made up of 15 amino acids. The CDR3 bases are TGTGCCAGTGGGACTAGCGGGGGGGGCACCGGGGAGCTGTTTTTT. Its protein is CASGTSGGGTGELFF.

The chain employs TRBV15 and TRBJ2-6; D unclear. The CDR3 is made up of 14 amino acids. Germline V gene sequence: CDR1 LNHNV, CDR2 YYDKDF (reference sequence). Trimming took off 3 bases at V and 0 bases at J, with 3 bases between the two ends. CDR3 protein: CATSRSSGANVLTF. DNA for the CDR3: TGTGCCACCAGCAGGAGCTCTGGGGCCAACGTCCTGACTTTC.